This TCR beta chain was identified during a study of Graves' ophthalmopathy and Graves' hyperthyroidism. Trimming shortened V by 7 bases and J by 7 bases, and 19 bases separated the two germline ends. The CDR3 covers 14 residues. Germline V lookup: CDR1 LGHDT, CDR2 YNNKEL (reference sequence). The authors amplified TCR beta CDR3 regions, and they did so from RNA transcripts for repertoire sequencing. First-round RT-PCR employed HTBI primers, with a second-round multiplex PCR after it. From the multiplex PCR reads, TCRdb called clonotypes with MiXCR, one entry per CDR3 protein. The profile covers roughly 610,000 distinct CDR3 sequences, with about 24% appearing a single time and around 7% taken by the ten largest.

The chain carries TRBV3-1 and TRBJ1-1, with a tentative D call TRBD1 (6 bases). Sequencing input: peripheral blood. The sequence was obtained from a woman between 18 and 30 years old with stable Graves' hyperthyroidism. Some clones in this sample may be carry-over from other donors' samples. CDR3 region: CASILTGGYGEAFF. CDR3 sequence (DNA): TGTGCCAGCATCTTAACGGGGGGCTATGGTGAAGCTTTCTTT.